The present T cell receptor (beta chain) was sequenced within a study of T cells in Graves' hyperthyroidism and ophthalmopathy. Study background: Peripheral blood was obtained at initial diagnosis, preceding any treatment.

What was amplified from RNA transcripts were TCR beta CDR3 regions. Using the HTBI primer set, a first-round RT-PCR was run on the TCR CDR3. TCRdb reprocessed the multiplex PCR reads via MiXCR and lists one record per CDR3 protein. The sample records 340,000 or so distinct CDR3 sequences, 16% being singletons. This CDR3 has 13 amino acids. Germline CDR1 and CDR2: SEHNR and FQNEAQ (reference sequence). Deletions cut 8 bases from V and 1 base from J, with 8 bases between. The receptor was isolated from a man aged 25 to 40 with Graves' hyperthyroidism. This chain uses TRBV7-9 with TRBJ2-2, with D unclear. The specimen was blood. The CDR3 loop is CASQAENTGELFF. The CDR3, as DNA: TGTGCCAGCCAAGCAGAGAACACCGGGGAGCTGTTTTTT.